Below, 12 T cell receptor beta chains from the same sample are listed, as sequenced in a study of blood T cells in healthy people across ages (dated by TCRdb to about 2015). The receptor library was made with 5' RACE. The listed sequencing device is Illumina HiSeq 2500. The second PCR ran for roughly 6 to 11 cycles and used a J-beta primer mix along with a sample-barcoded 5' primer. TCRdb redid the processing of the public reads, applying fastp at Q25 and MiXCR, and retained in-frame beta chains. CDR3 protein sequences are deduplicated, and each keeps its most common genes and DNA. Recorded for this sample are approximately 730,000 distinct CDR3 sequences; approximately 39% of them occurred a single time. Approximately 22% of the sample is in the top ten clones. The sequencing input was blood. These receptors originate from a woman aged 55-70 years in good health.

This clonotype was seen many times. An end of the junction does not agree with germline; a read error may underlie this. The chain employs TRBV10-3 and TRBJ2-6; D assignment may be TRBD1 or TRBD2 (5 bases each). CDR3 length: 17 amino acids. Germline CDR1 is ENHRY and CDR2 is SYGVKD. CDR3 DNA sequence: TGTGCCACCAGTACCGGGACCGGCAACTCTGGGGCCAACGTCCTGACTTTC. Translation gives CATSTGTGNSGANVLTF.

There are a few counts of this clonotype. This chain links TRBV28 with TRBJ2-7, with D perhaps matching TRBD1 or TRBD2 (6 bases each). Deletions cut 3 bases from V and 1 base from J, with 13 bases between. Germline V lookup: CDR1 MDHEN, CDR2 SYDVKM. CDR3 length: 15 amino acids. The CDR3 DNA follows: TGTGCCAGCAGTTTGGGGGGCCCAGGATCCTACGAGCAGTACTTC. Its translation: CASSLGGPGSYEQYF.

J is TRBJ2-7 and V is TRBV6-5; D is ambiguous. CDR3 length: 13 amino acids. The germline gives CDR1 MNHEY, CDR2 SVGAGI. V lost 2 bases and J lost 6, with 11 bases in between. The CDR3 is CASSYPPIREQYF. The CDR3 coding sequence is TGTGCCAGCAGTTACCCTCCTATCCGCGAGCAGTACTTC.

This clonotype appeared a few times. The CDR3 here is CSALSGKAYEQYF. Here the CDR3 DNA reads TGCAGTGCCTTAAGCGGTAAAGCCTACGAGCAGTACTTC. This sequence joins TRBV20-1 and TRBJ2-7; D may be TRBD2 (5 bases). There are 13 residues in the CDR3. CDR1 and CDR2 from the germline V gene are DFQATT and SNEGSKA (reference sequence). V was pared by 6 bases and J by 2 bases, with 14 bases between.

The J gene is TRBJ1-5, the V gene TRBV7-2; D possibly corresponds to TRBD1 (5 bases). The germline gives CDR1 SGHTA, CDR2 FQGNSA. The CDR3 sequence is 15 residues long. The V end lost 5 bases, the J end lost 7 bases, and 18 bases lay between the germline ends. CDR3 nucleotide sequence: TGTGCCAGCAGCCAGGGAACTTTGAATAGGCAGCCCCAGCATTTT. It codes for CASSQGTLNRQPQHF.

This clonotype was found a few times. The rearrangement uses TRBV7-8 and TRBJ2-3; D gene ambiguous. Germline CDR1 reads SGHVS; CDR2 reads FQNEAQ. Deletions cut 5 bases from V and 5 bases from J, with 23 bases between. CDR3 length: 17 residues. CDR3 amino acids: CASSTPPSSIPRDTQYF. The CDR3 DNA is TGTGCCAGCAGCACCCCACCTAGTAGCATTCCTAGAGATACGCAGTATTTT.

This clonotype was found a few times. The chain combines TRBV4-2 with TRBJ2-1; the match to TRBD2 covers 9 bases. Germline values: CDR1 LGHNA, CDR2 YNFKEQ. This CDR3 has 18 amino acids. Trimming removed 0 bases from V and 2 bases from J; junction bases left unmatched: 8. The CDR3: CASSQEPREGLTYNEQFF. CDR3 DNA: TGTGCCAGCAGCCAAGAACCGCGGGAGGGCCTCACCTACAATGAGCAGTTCTTC.

This chain joins TRBV5-1 and TRBJ2-1; TRBD1 aligns across 8 bases. V lost 4 bases to trimming and J lost 7 bases; unmatched junction nucleotides: 4. The CDR3 is 13 amino acids. Germline values: CDR1 SGHRS, CDR2 YFSETQ. This CDR3 is CASSTDRGNEQFF. The CDR3 bases are TGCGCCAGCAGCACTGACAGGGGAAATGAGCAGTTCTTC.

To note about this clonotype: A much larger clone sits a single nucleotide away, making a read error possible. Here the CDR3 reads CASSDILYGYEQFF. The CDR3 region has the DNA TGTGCCAGCAGTGACATACTATACGGCTATGAGCAGTTCTTC. The V gene is TRBV6-2 or TRBV6-3, the J gene TRBJ2-1, with D unclear. The CDR3 has 14 amino acids. Trimming stripped 5 bases from V and 8 bases from J, with 16 bases between. Germline CDR1 and CDR2: MNHEY and SVGEGT.

Turning to this clonotype: Sequence at one end of the junction differs from germline and may be a read error. This chain connects TRBV6-6 to TRBJ2-5; a weak D match, TRBD2 (7 bases). Germline V lookup: CDR1 MNHNY, CDR2 SVGAGI (reference sequence). CDR3 length: 14 residues. The CDR3 DNA follows: TGTGCCAACAGTTATCGGGGGGCACAGGAGACCCAGTACTTC. Translation gives CANSYRGAQETQYF.

In regard to this clonotype: A much larger clone differs from this one at a single base, so this may be a read error. The chain uses TRBV29-1 and TRBJ2-1; TRBD2 is a possible D gene (5 bases). This CDR3 region has 10 residues. V lost 4 bases and J 11 bases, leaving 9 bases between the germline ends. Germline CDR1 is SQVTM and CDR2 is ANQGSEA. Here the CDR3 reads CSVGEYKQFF. The CDR3 DNA reads TGCAGCGTTGGGGAGTATAAGCAGTTCTTC.

The rearrangement links TRBV7-9 to TRBJ2-1; TRBD2 is a possible D gene (7 bases). The CDR3 has 18 amino acids. The germline gives CDR1 SEHNR, CDR2 FQNEAQ (reference sequence). Trimming removed 5 bases at V and 4 bases at J, with 24 bases between. CDR3 protein: CASSRGGTLLDRYNEQFF. The CDR3 DNA is TGTGCCAGCAGCAGGGGGGGGACTCTTTTGGACAGATACAATGAGCAGTTCTTC.